These 21 T cell receptor beta chains share one sample of origin, sequenced in a study of cytomegalovirus exposure and HLA in healthy donors. PCR amplification relied on 60 Vbeta primers (plus 13 Jbeta primers). Clones were sequenced by immunoSEQ multiplex PCR, and TCRdb holds only the in-frame ones, with some missing. This table has 100,000 to 120,000 clones, approximately 80% appearing once. The source material was PBMCs. These receptors all stem from a man younger than 45 in good health and CMV-seronegative.

The chain carries TRBV5-1 and TRBJ2-5; 8 bases are a match to TRBD2. Per germline, CDR1 SGHRS and CDR2 YFSETQ. After removal of 0 bases from V and 5 bases from J, the junction contained 12 bases not matched to a gene. The CDR3 spans 17 residues. The CDR3 is CASSLDLTAGVAETQYF. DNA for the CDR3: TGCGCCAGCAGCTTGGATTTAACAGCGGGGGTTGCGGAGACCCAGTACTTC. Drawing the rest from reference TRBV5-1 and TRBJ2-5, the complete variable domain is KAGVTQTPRYLIKTRGQQVTLSCSPISGHRSVSWYQQTPGQGLQFLFEYFSETQRNKGNFPGRFSGRQFSNSRSEMNVSTLELGDSALYLCASSLDLTAGVAETQYFGPGTRLLVL.

V gene TRBV30 combines with J gene TRBJ2-3; D might be TRBD1 (6 bases). The CDR3 is 16 amino acids. Germline-derived CDR1 and CDR2 are GTSNPN and SVGIG (reference sequence). V was clipped by 6 bases and J by 0 bases, with 19 bases between them. CDR3 coding DNA: TGTGCCTGCCACCGGGACACCGGTAAGAGCACAGATACGCAGTATTTT. Amino acids: CACHRDTGKSTDTQYF. Full variable domain (outside the CDR3, taken from reference TRBV30 and TRBJ2-3): SQTIHQWPATLVQPVGSPLSLECTVEGTSNPNLYWYRQAAGRGLQLLFYSVGIGQISSEVPQNLSASRPQDRQFILSSKKLLLSDSGFYLCACHRDTGKSTDTQYFGPGTRLTVL.

The chain has TRBV9 and TRBJ2-7; 13 nucleotides match TRBD2. Trimming at V came to 0 bases and at J to 2 bases, leaving 2 bases not matched to a gene. Germline V lookup: CDR1 SGDLS, CDR2 YYNGEE. The CDR3 extends over 16 amino acids. CDR3 bases: TGTGCCAGCAGCGTAGATGGGACTAGCGGGACCTACGAGCAGTACTTC. Its translation: CASSVDGTSGTYEQYF.

The DNA for the CDR3 is TGTGCCATCAGTTCGTCCGGGACTAGCGGGAGAGAGACCCAGTACTTC. Translation gives CAISSSGTSGRETQYF. The chain links TRBV10-3 to TRBJ2-5; 14 bases line up with TRBD2. CDR3 length equals 16 residues. The germline CDR1 and CDR2 sequences are ENHRY and SYGVKD. Trimming removed 5 bases from V and 4 bases from J; junction bases left unmatched: 6.

The V gene is TRBV4-3, the J gene TRBJ2-2, with a tentative D call TRBD2 (6 bases). The germline gives CDR1 LGHNA, CDR2 YSLEER. Trimming removed 4 bases at V and 5 bases at J, with 20 bases between. The CDR3 covers 17 residues. Here the CDR3 DNA reads TGCGCCAGCAGCCGCCTGGGGGGACCGCCTGGGACCGGGGAGCTGTTTTTT. Translation gives CASSRLGGPPGTGELFF.

In its sample, this clone was seen a few times. This chain joins TRBV27 and TRBJ2-7, with 8 positions matching TRBD1. There are 15 residues in the CDR3. Trimming removed 6 bases from V and 7 bases from J; junction bases left unmatched: 14. Germline V gene lookup returns CDR1 MNHEY and CDR2 SMNVEV (reference sequence). DNA for the CDR3: TGTGCCAGCAGACCCGGGACAGGAGCCTACGGGGAGCAGTACTTC. Its translation: CASRPGTGAYGEQYF.

A remark on this clone: The junction and the germline gene differ at one end; a read error may be behind it. In DNA, the CDR3 is TGTGCCAGCAGAAGACAGGGGTACGCATTC. Amino acid sequence: CASRRQGYAF. This chain links TRBV2 with TRBJ2-7, with 8 bases matching TRBD1. CDR1 and CDR2 from the germline V gene are SNHLY and FYNNEI. This CDR3 region has 10 residues.

V is TRBV21-1 and J is TRBJ2-7; no check of the table's D call, TRBD2, against the DNA was made. TRBV21-1 is a known pseudogene. The CDR3 totals 15 residues. The CDR3 loop reads CASSTLTSRGYEQYF. The CDR3 coding sequence is TGTGCCAGCAGCACCTTGACTAGTCGCGGCTACGAGCAGTACTTC.

This clone was counted a single time. The chain joins TRBV11-3 to TRBJ1-1; 9 nucleotides match TRBD1. The CDR3 length is 13 residues. The ends lost 6 bases at V and 1 base at J; junction bases unmatched: 0. The germline V gene has CDR1 SGHNT and CDR2 YENEEA. The CDR3 DNA follows: TGTGCCAGCAGGGGACAGGGGAACACTGAAGCTTTCTTT. Its translation: CASRGQGNTEAFF.

The chain has TRBV19 and TRBJ2-5, with 8 bases that match TRBD1. The J call may be mistaken, given a closer DNA end match to TRBJ2-7. CDR1 is LNHDA, CDR2 SQIVND, per germline (reference sequence). This CDR3 spans 15 amino acids. CDR3 DNA: TGTGCCAGTAGTATAGTAGACAGGGGCCCCTACGAGCAGTACTTC. Its protein product is CASSIVDRGPYEQYF.

The chain is built from TRBV5-1 and TRBJ2-3; D unclear. Germline-derived CDR1 and CDR2 are SGHRS and YFSETQ. The CDR3 covers 16 residues. Trimming shortened V by 0 bases and J by 0 bases, and 11 bases separated the two germline ends. The CDR3 reads CASSLALTPSTDTQYF. CDR3 nucleotide sequence: TGCGCCAGCAGCTTGGCCTTGACTCCGAGCACAGATACGCAGTATTTT.

The V call is TRBV5-4, the J call TRBJ2-5; 11 bases fit TRBD2. The assigned J gene may be wrong: the sequence end matches TRBJ2-7 better. Per germline, CDR1 SGHNT and CDR2 YYREEE (reference sequence). CDR3 length: 14 amino acids. CDR3 sequence: CASSEPGLADEQYF. In DNA, the CDR3 is TGTGCCAGCAGCGAACCGGGACTAGCGGACGAGCAGTACTTC.

The chain has TRBV6-1 and TRBJ1-1; D call uncertain. V was shortened by 3 bases and J by 0 bases, with 8 bases between the two germline ends. The V gene's germline CDR1 is MNHNS and CDR2 SASEGT. The length of the CDR3 is 14 residues. The CDR3 DNA sequence: TGTGCCAGCAGTGAGGTTTGGCTGAACACTGAAGCTTTCTTT. It yields the protein CASSEVWLNTEAFF.

The chain couples TRBV6-4 to TRBJ1-6, with D perhaps TRBD1 (6 bases). This CDR3 spans 14 amino acids. The V gene's germline CDR1 is MRHNA and CDR2 SNTAGT. The V and J ends lost 5 bases and 8 bases respectively, with 13 bases between them. The CDR3 sequence is CASSPRGWDSPLHF. Here the CDR3 DNA reads TGTGCCAGCAGTCCCAGGGGCTGGGATTCACCCCTCCACTTT.

The chain recombines TRBV6-6 with TRBJ2-7; maybe TRBD1 (6 bases). CDR1 is MNHNY and CDR2 is SVGAGI in the germline V gene (reference sequence). V was cut by 5 bases and J by 3 bases, with 14 bases left in between. The CDR3 runs to 14 residues. CDR3 region: CASSTRDIFYEQYF. The CDR3 DNA reads as TGTGCCAGCAGTACCCGGGACATATTCTACGAGCAGTACTTC.

The CDR3 DNA sequence: TGCGCCAGCAGTGACTTTTACGAGCAGTACTTC. It codes for CASSDFYEQYF. V usage is TRBV10-2 and J usage is TRBJ2-7; D is uncertain. The CDR3 is 11 residues long. Looked up from germline, CDR1 is WSHSY and CDR2 is SAAADI. V lost 3 bases and J lost 4, with 4 bases in between.

The genes are TRBV6-5 and TRBJ1-2, with a tentative D call TRBD1 (5 bases). Germline V gene data show CDR1 as MNHEY and CDR2 as SVGAGI. The V end lost 2 bases, the J end lost 8 bases, and 12 bases lay between the germline ends. The CDR3 has 13 residues. CDR3 bases: TGTGCCAGCAGTTACCGGGGGAGGGGAGGCTACACCTTC. It translates to CASSYRGRGGYTF.

This clone was seen only once. This sequence joins TRBV6-6 and TRBJ2-7; 8 positions match TRBD2. In germline, CDR1 is MNHNY, CDR2 SVGAGI (reference sequence). The CDR3 sequence is 15 residues long. The V segment lost 4 bases and the J segment 0 bases; nucleotides outside the gene matches: 5. The CDR3 DNA follows: TGTGCCAGCAGTTCGTCGGGGGGGGGCTCCTACGAGCAGTACTTC. It specifies CASSSSGGGSYEQYF.

This sequence joins TRBV7-2 and TRBJ1-1; the D gene is possibly TRBD1 (6 bases). Per germline, CDR1 SGHTA and CDR2 FQGNSA. CDR3 length equals 15 residues. Trimming shortened V by 5 bases and J by 0 bases, and 13 bases separated the two germline ends. CDR3 protein: CASSRQATMNTEAFF. In DNA form, the CDR3 reads TGTGCCAGCAGCCGACAGGCTACTATGAACACTGAAGCTTTCTTT.

The count of this clone is one. The V and J genes are TRBV13 and TRBJ1-1; perhaps TRBD1 as D (5 bases). Trimming removed 4 bases at V and 0 bases at J, with 12 bases between. Germline values: CDR1 PRHDT, CDR2 FYEKMQ (reference sequence). The CDR3 covers 15 residues. The DNA for the CDR3 is TGTGCCAGCAGCTCGCGGGGGGGTATGAACACTGAAGCTTTCTTT. As protein: CASSSRGGMNTEAFF.

This clone was seen a single time. V and J are TRBV19 and TRBJ2-7; the D is unclear. Between the trimmed V and J ends, which lost 4 bases and 5 bases, there was a span of 15 bases. From germline, CDR1 is LNHDA and CDR2 SQIVND (reference sequence). This CDR3 has 14 residues. The CDR3 region is CASSTWPPADEQYF. In DNA, the CDR3 is TGTGCCAGTAGTACTTGGCCGCCGGCGGACGAGCAGTACTTC.